What follows are 11 T cell receptor beta chains derived from one specimen sequenced in a study of OX40 agonist ivuxolimab in advanced cancers. Clones were sequenced by immunoSEQ multiplex PCR, and TCRdb holds only the in-frame ones, with some missing. This table holds more than 85,000 clones, less than 95% found once. The source material was CD4+ or CD8+ T cells sorted from blood, sampled in a trial of the OX40 agonist ivuxolimab. These receptors all come from an adult with an advanced solid tumor such as melanoma, head and neck, liver or kidney cancer.

The J gene is TRBJ2-2, the V gene TRBV7-3; 7 bases align to TRBD1. Losses at the gene ends were 5 bases for V and 0 bases for J; bases not matched to a gene: 6. This CDR3 has 16 amino acids. CDR1 is SGHTA, CDR2 FQGTGA, per germline. The CDR3 DNA reads as TGTGCCAGCAGCCTGACAGGGTCGCCGAACACCGGGGAGCTGTTTTTT. Its translation is CASSLTGSPNTGELFF.

This rearrangement joins TRBV4-3 to TRBJ2-3; 16 bases match TRBD2. CDR1 LGHNA and CDR2 YSLEER come from the germline V gene. J lost 5 bases, V lost 4 bases, and 21 bases had no gene match. The CDR3 sequence is 22 residues long. For the CDR3, the DNA is TGCGCCAGCAGCCGAATTTGGGCGGGACTAGCGGGAGGGCCTGGTTATGTAGATACGCAGTATTTT. It yields the protein CASSRIWAGLAGGPGYVDTQYF.

DNA of the CDR3: TGTGCTAGTGGTTTGGTACTAGTTGGCGGGAGTACCGGGGAGCTGTTTTTT. It encodes CASGLVLVGGSTGELFF. The chain carries TRBV12-5 and TRBJ2-2; 7 nucleotides agree with TRBD2. Germline V gene data show CDR1 as LGHNT and CDR2 as FRNRAP. This CDR3 spans 17 amino acids. Trimming at V came to 0 bases and at J to 5 bases, leaving 9 bases not matched to a gene. The full variable domain, rest sourced from reference TRBV12-5 and TRBJ2-2, is DARVTQTPRHKVTEMGQEVTMRCQPILGHNTVFWYRQTMMQGLELLAYFRNRAPLDDSGMPKDRFSAEMPDATLATLKIQPSEPRDSAVYFCASGLVLVGGSTGELFFGEGSRLTVL.

Concerning this clone itself: The sample holds other DNA sequences that translate to the same CDR3. The chain recombines TRBV6-6 with TRBJ1-2; no definite D call. V was shortened by 5 bases and J by 2 bases, with 6 bases between the two germline ends. Per germline, CDR1 MNHNY and CDR2 SVGAGI (reference sequence). This CDR3 comprises 12 residues. The CDR3 loop reads CASSDRNYGYTF. DNA for the CDR3: TGTGCCAGCAGTGACCGAAACTATGGCTACACCTTC.

The gene calls are TRBV12-5 and TRBJ2-1; D unclear. The CDR3 contains 10 residues. Germline V gene sequence: CDR1 LGHNT, CDR2 FRNRAP. V lost 3 bases and J 8 bases, leaving 2 bases between the germline ends. In nucleotides, the CDR3 is TGTGCTAGTGGTTTCTATGAGCAGTTCTTC. Translation: CASGFYEQFF.

This clone was seen a handful of times. V and J are TRBV5-8 and TRBJ2-2, with D maybe TRBD2 (6 bases). The CDR3 has 13 amino acids. Per germline, CDR1 SGHTS and CDR2 YDEGEE. V was shortened by 4 bases and J by 6 bases, with 10 bases between the two germline ends. CDR3 bases: TGTGCCAGCAGCCGGACGGGGGCCGGGGAGCTGTTTTTT. Translated: CASSRTGAGELFF. The full variable domain, its missing parts supplied by reference TRBV5-8 and TRBJ2-2, is EAGVTQSPTHLIKTRGQQATLRCSPISGHTSVYWYQQALGLGLQFLLWYDEGEERNRGNFPPRFSGRQFPNYSSELNVNALELEDSALYLCASSRTGAGELFFGEGSRLTVL.

This clone came up once. The chain couples TRBV19 to TRBJ2-5; the D gene is possibly TRBD2 (6 bases). The end of the DNA is better explained by TRBJ2-7, so the J call may be wrong. The CDR3 consists of 13 residues. Germline V CDR1 and CDR2: LNHDA, SQIVND (reference sequence). CDR3 sequence (DNA): TGTGCCAGTAGCCATCTAGCGTCCTACGAGCAGTACTTC. This translates into CASSHLASYEQYF.

V is TRBV6-5 and J is TRBJ2-3, with 7 bases lining up with TRBD2. V shed 2 bases and J 5 bases; nucleotides not matched to a gene: 1. CDR1 MNHEY and CDR2 SVGAGI come from the germline V gene. This CDR3 has 13 residues. The CDR3 nucleotides are TGTGCCAGCAGTTACAGGGAGGGAGATACGCAGTATTTT. Translated: CASSYREGDTQYF.

V usage is TRBV5-1 and J usage is TRBJ2-2; 7 bases map to TRBD1. The CDR3 covers 15 residues. The ends lost 2 bases at V and 2 bases at J; junction bases unmatched: 3. Germline assignment: CDR1 SGHRS and CDR2 YFSETQ. CDR3 DNA: TGCGCCAGCAGCTTTGGGACAGCCAACACCGGGGAGCTGTTTTTT. It translates to CASSFGTANTGELFF.

V is TRBV5-4 and J is TRBJ2-2; D not resolved. Germline assignment: CDR1 SGHNT and CDR2 YYREEE (reference sequence). The V gene lost 2 bases and the J gene lost 3 bases, with 8 bases spanning the gap. The CDR3 has 14 residues. The CDR3: CASSLMGYTGELFF. CDR3 in DNA: TGTGCCAGCAGCTTAATGGGGTACACCGGGGAGCTGTTTTTT.

The CDR3 reads CASSPGLSGANVLTF. The CDR3 bases are TGTGCCAGCAGCCCTGGGTTGTCTGGGGCCAACGTCCTGACTTTC. V gene TRBV7-8 combines with J gene TRBJ2-6; D is unclear. Germline lookup yields CDR1 SGHVS and CDR2 FQNEAQ. V dropped 5 bases and J dropped 1 base, with 9 bases sitting between them. This CDR3 is 15 amino acids long.